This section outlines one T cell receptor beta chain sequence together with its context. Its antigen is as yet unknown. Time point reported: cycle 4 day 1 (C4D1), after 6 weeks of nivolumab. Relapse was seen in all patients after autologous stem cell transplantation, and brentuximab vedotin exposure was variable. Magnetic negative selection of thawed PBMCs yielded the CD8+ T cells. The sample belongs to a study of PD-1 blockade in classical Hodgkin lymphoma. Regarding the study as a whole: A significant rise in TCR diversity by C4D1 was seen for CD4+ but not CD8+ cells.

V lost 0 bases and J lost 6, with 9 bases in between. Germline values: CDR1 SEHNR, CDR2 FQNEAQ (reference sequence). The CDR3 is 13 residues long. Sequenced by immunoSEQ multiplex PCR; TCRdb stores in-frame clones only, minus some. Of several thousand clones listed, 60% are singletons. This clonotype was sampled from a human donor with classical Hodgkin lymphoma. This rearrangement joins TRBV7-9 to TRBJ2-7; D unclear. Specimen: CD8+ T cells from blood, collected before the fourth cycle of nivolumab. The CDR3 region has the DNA TGTGCCAGCAGCTTAGCGACGGGTCTCGAGCAGTACTTC. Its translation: CASSLATGLEQYF.